The present entry profiles one T cell receptor (beta chain) with its context. This clonotype has a handful of counts. There is no known antigen for this receptor. Base qualities are not at hand, and no much larger clone is one base apart. These data originate in a study of T-cell reconstitution after alpha-beta-depleted transplantation in children (dated by TCRdb to about 2016). In the study overall: Using TCR repertoire profiling, the study quantitatively followed how T-cell immune reconstitution unfolded in children after TCRalphabeta/CD19-depleted allogeneic hematopoietic cell transplantation.

The paper as a whole reports these results and caveats: The frequencies of hyperexpanded clones fell over the following months, and after one year, T-cell counts and TCRbeta diversity were mostly attributed to newly produced T cells. In some patients, high TCRbeta diversity at day 60 was attributed to recipient T cells and intrathymic progenitors that had survived conditioning. The apparently early recovery of alphabetaT-cell counts about two months after transplant reportedly depended on only several hundred rapidly expanded clones that came from non-depleted graft cells.

The library was built by means of PCR. Sequencing was performed on an Illumina HiSeq 2500. To normalize quantification of the TCRbeta repertoire, the TCR libraries were built with molecular barcoding that relied on unique molecular identifiers. TCRdb reprocessing: public reads trimmed at Q25 with fastp, clones called with MiXCR, in-frame beta chains kept. Rows are unified per CDR3 protein, each entry keeping the most common DNA and genes. For this sample the table gives 670,000 or so distinct CDR3 sequences, of which 10% to 15% were detected only once. 0.79% of the sample is in the top ten clones. The sample's treatment or condition label, in plain terms: allogeneic hematopoietic cell transplantation with graft depleted of TCRalphabeta T cells and CD19 B cells. TCRalphabeta/CD19-depleted allogeneic hematopoietic cell grafts were given to the transplant recipients, all of whom were children. For this chain, trimming is 3 bases at the V end and 3 bases at the J end, and the number of junction bases without a gene match is 6. Counted from cysteine to phenylalanine, this CDR3 has 16 amino acids. Just CDR3 DNA is preserved here, 48 bases in frame from base 1. Based on the germline V gene (reference sequence), the CDR1 and CDR2 sequences are MNHEY and SMNVEV.

The V gene is TRBV27 and the J gene is TRBJ2-1, with 9 middle bases fitting TRBD1. The sequence was obtained from a girl aged 2 to 10 with congenital amegakaryocytic thrombocytopenia, due to receive a stem cell transplant. Source: PBMCs, taken before TCRalphabeta/CD19-depleted stem cell transplant. The CDR3 is CASSFAGTGSYNEQFF. The DNA reads as follows: TGTGCCAGCAGTTTCGCCGGGACAGGGAGCTACAATGAGCAGTTCTTC.